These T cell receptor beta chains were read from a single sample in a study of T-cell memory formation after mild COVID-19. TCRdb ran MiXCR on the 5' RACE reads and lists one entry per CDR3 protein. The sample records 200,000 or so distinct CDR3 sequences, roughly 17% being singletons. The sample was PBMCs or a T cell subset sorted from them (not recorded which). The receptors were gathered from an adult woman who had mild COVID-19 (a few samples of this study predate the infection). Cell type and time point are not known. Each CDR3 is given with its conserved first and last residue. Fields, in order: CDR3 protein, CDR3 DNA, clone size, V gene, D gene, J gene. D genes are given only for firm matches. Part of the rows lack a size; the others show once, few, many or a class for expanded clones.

CASSRTGAYGYTF	TGTGCCAGCAGTCGGACAGGGGCATATGGCTACACCTTC	.	TRBV27	TRBD1	TRBJ1-2
CASSLASLGLQLETQYF	TGTGCCAGCAGCTTAGCGAGTCTCGGACTCCAGCTGGAGACCCAGTACTTC	.	TRBV7-2	.	TRBJ2-5
CASSSATGGNSPLHF	TGTGCCAGCAGCTCCGCCACAGGGGGCAATTCACCCCTCCACTTT	.	TRBV11-2	TRBD1	TRBJ1-6
CSARDGQLRNQPQHF	TGCAGTGCTAGAGATGGGCAGCTTCGCAATCAGCCCCAGCATTTT	.	TRBV20-1	.	TRBJ1-5
CASRSLGQGLYEQYF	TGTGCCAGCAGGTCCCTTGGGCAGGGTCTCTACGAGCAGTACTTC	.	TRBV6-5	.	TRBJ2-7
CASSLLVNEKLFF	TGCGCCAGCAGCCTCCTGGTTAATGAAAAACTGTTTTTT	.	TRBV4-1	.	TRBJ1-4
CASRLAPSAGELFF	TGTGCCAGTAGACTAGCCCCGTCGGCCGGGGAGCTGTTTTTT	.	TRBV9	TRBD2	TRBJ2-2
CASSSFDLETQYF	TGTGCCAGCAGCTCCTTCGACCTGGAGACCCAGTACTTC	.	TRBV7-9	.	TRBJ2-5
CAGLERGNTEAFF	TGTGCCGGCCTAGAGCGGGGAAACACTGAAGCTTTCTTT	.	TRBV12-3/TRBV12-4	.	TRBJ1-1
CASSSKYEQYF	TGTGCCAGCAGCTCGAAATACGAGCAGTACTTC	few	TRBV7-2	.	TRBJ2-7
CASSQQGVYGYTF	TGTGCCAGCAGCCAACAGGGGGTGTATGGCTACACCTTC	few	TRBV14	TRBD1	TRBJ1-2
CASSPMAGDQTNEKLFF	TGTGCCAGCTCACCAATGGCCGGGGATCAAACTAATGAAAAACTGTTTTTT	few	TRBV18	.	TRBJ1-4
CASSLEGGGYGYTF	TGTGCCAGCAGCCTGGAGGGAGGGGGCTATGGCTACACCTTC	.	TRBV5-4	.	TRBJ1-2
CASSWGQSSYEQYF	TGTGCCAGCAGCTGGGGACAGTCCTCCTACGAGCAGTACTTC	many	TRBV11-2	TRBD1	TRBJ2-7
CASSPYTGRDGYTF	TGCGCCAGCAGCCCTTATACAGGGCGTGATGGCTACACCTTC	.	TRBV4-1	.	TRBJ1-2
CASSSGTDTGELFF	TGTGCCAGCAGCTCTGGGACAGACACCGGGGAGCTGTTTTTT	few	TRBV7-3	TRBD1	TRBJ2-2
CASSTPRNTGELFF	TGTGCCAGCAGCACCCCAAGGAACACCGGGGAGCTGTTTTTT	few	TRBV6-5	.	TRBJ2-2
CASSVSGGSYEQYF	TGTGCCAGCAGCGTATCGGGGGGCAGCTACGAGCAGTACTTC	many	TRBV9	.	TRBJ2-7
CASSYTLAGGGEQYF	TGTGCCAGCAGCTATACCTTAGCGGGAGGAGGGGAGCAGTACTTC	.	TRBV6-2/TRBV6-3	TRBD2	TRBJ2-7
CSVRDTRSYEQYF	TGCAGCGTTCGGGACACCCGCTCCTACGAGCAGTACTTC	.	TRBV29-1	.	TRBJ2-7
CASSNRDYEQYF	TGTGCCAGCAGTAACAGGGACTACGAGCAGTACTTC	.	TRBV28	.	TRBJ2-7
CASRGDRLNSYEQYF	TGCGCCAGCAGGGGGGACAGGCTAAATTCCTACGAGCAGTACTTC	few	TRBV23-1	TRBD1	TRBJ2-7
CASSFLTGGIETQYF	TGTGCCAGCAGCTTCTTGACAGGGGGCATAGAGACCCAGTACTTC	few	TRBV11-2	TRBD1	TRBJ2-5
CASSRDRVPLSYEQYF	TGCGCCAGCAGCCGCGATCGGGTCCCCCTCTCCTACGAGCAGTACTTC	few	TRBV5-1	.	TRBJ2-7
CASSRLAGGGETQYF	TGTGCCAGCAGCCGACTAGCGGGAGGGGGGGAGACCCAGTACTTC	many	TRBV7-2	TRBD2	TRBJ2-5
CASSPGAAPTQYF	TGTGCCAGCAGCCCTGGGGCTGCTCCGACCCAGTACTTC	few	TRBV12-3/TRBV12-4	.	TRBJ2-5